The 5 T cell receptor beta chains below were found in one sample sequenced in a study of shared clonotypes between healthy human individuals. The data were produced by immunoSEQ multiplex PCR, yet TCRdb's version contains in-frame clones alone and is incomplete. Of hundreds of thousands of clones in the sample, roughly 79% were seen once. Material: PBMCs. Receptors originate from a middle-aged woman in good health. Some clones in this sample may be carry-over from other donors' samples.

This clone was seen ten or more times. The genes are TRBV23-1 and TRBJ2-3, with 10 bases fitting TRBD2. TRBV23-1 is an open reading frame whose function is uncertain. CDR3 length: 21 residues. V dropped 3 bases and J dropped 0; count of bases not matched to a gene: 18. This CDR3 reads CASSHVPTSGVPHPSTDTQYF. The CDR3 DNA is TGCGCCAGCAGTCACGTCCCCACTAGCGGGGTACCCCATCCCAGCACAGATACGCAGTATTTT.

V gene TRBV11-2 combines with J gene TRBJ2-5, with 7 bases matching TRBD2. In germline, CDR1 is SGHAT, CDR2 FQNNGV. The trim removed 1 base at V and 3 bases at J, leaving 2 bases unmatched. This CDR3 comprises 14 residues. For the CDR3, the DNA is TGTGCCAGCAGCTTAGGGGCGGGAGAAGAGACCCAGTACTTC. Its protein is CASSLGAGEETQYF.

The chain has TRBV5-1 and TRBJ2-7; a weak D match, TRBD1 (7 bases). The CDR3 covers 14 residues. V lost 5 bases to trimming and J lost 3 bases, with 15 bases between them. CDR1 SGHRS and CDR2 YFSETQ come from the germline V gene. Here the CDR3 DNA reads TGCGCCAGCAGGGAGGGACAGAGGGGCTACGAGCAGTACTTC. Protein product: CASREGQRGYEQYF.

This clone came up once. V gene TRBV29-1 combines with J gene TRBJ1-4, with D possibly matching TRBD1 (5 bases). The ends were cut back, 1 base at V and 11 bases at J, with 14 bases in the middle. The CDR3 totals 13 residues. Germline V gene lookup returns CDR1 SQVTM and CDR2 ANQGSEA. The CDR3 is CSVEVPGLRKLFF. DNA of the CDR3: TGCAGCGTTGAAGTTCCAGGGCTGCGCAAACTGTTTTTT.

In DNA, the CDR3 is TGTGCCAGTAGTACCCTGGGGTCAGGGGAGACTGAAGCTTTCTTT. Amino acids: CASSTLGSGETEAFF. The chain links TRBV19 to TRBJ1-1, with D perhaps TRBD1 (6 bases). The CDR3 totals 15 residues. Trimming took off 4 bases at V and 5 bases at J, with 17 bases between the two ends. Per germline, CDR1 LNHDA and CDR2 SQIVND (reference sequence).